This is a list of T cell receptor beta chains from one sample in a study of cytomegalovirus exposure and HLA in healthy donors. Assay used: immunoSEQ multiplex PCR; TCRdb lists only in-frame clones, some missing. The data show about 160,000 clones, with roughly 79% seen just once and approximately 1% held by the top ten. The sequencing sample was made of PBMCs. The receptors stem from a woman aged 40-49 years in good health and CMV-seronegative. The conserved cysteine and the conserved F or W are not part of the CDR3 here. Not all rows give a size; the values are once, few, many and, for expanded clones, a class.

>TRBV6-5|TRBJ1-2|-
ASFRSQGDGYT
>TRBV5-1|TRBJ2-5|-
ASSLGGRARPTETQY
>TRBV10-3|TRBJ1-2|-
AINKDRATNYGYT
>TRBV30|TRBJ1-5|-
AWSSGVSNQPQH
>TRBV29-1|TRBJ2-7|-
SITGGETYEQY
>TRBV29-1|TRBJ2-1|-
SVRGGVSYNEQF
>TRBV2|TRBJ2-1|-
ATTSGRAGNSYNEQF
>TRBV2|TRBJ2-2|-
ASNFLGTRNTGELF
>TRBV5-1|TRBJ2-1|-
ASSSVSGGNNEQF
>TRBV29-1|TRBJ2-1|-
SVEPLAEFEQF
>TRBV7-2|TRBJ1-1|few
ASSLGQYTEAF
>TRBV18|TRBJ1-2|-
ASSPYVVESGYT
>TRBV25-1|TRBJ2-1|-
ASKVPSGSEQF
>TRBV7-9|TRBJ2-5|-
ASSARGLEQETQY
>TRBV6-1|TRBJ2-3|once
ASSEAPSTDTQY
>TRBV10-3|TRBJ1-1|-
AISTNLGQGLNTEAF
>TRBV29-1|TRBJ2-1|-
SVVDYDEQF
>TRBV6-4|TRBJ2-1|-
ASSETSGRFDEQF
>TRBV28|TRBJ1-5|-
ASSSNPGGFNQPQH
>TRBV15|TRBJ2-1|-
ATSREGYSGDNEQF
>TRBV6-5|TRBJ2-2|few
ASSYSFLGETGELF
>TRBV7-9|TRBJ2-7|-
ASSRQGTYEQY
>TRBV27|TRBJ2-1|-
ASSRASDSRYNEQF
>TRBV5-1|TRBJ2-7|-
ASSLASSGTVSYEQY
>TRBV6-1|TRBJ2-3|-
ASQREVPTDTQY
>TRBV11-3|TRBJ2-3|-
ASSSTGTATDTQY
>TRBV4-2|TRBJ1-6|few
ASSQEIGQGVGSPLH
>TRBV7-9|TRBJ2-3|-
ASSLESGTRGADTQY
>TRBV9|TRBJ2-6|-
ASSVTVGGQLSSGANVLT
>TRBV29-1|TRBJ1-1|-
SVELQAQGAF
>TRBV9|TRBJ2-3|-
ASSTGLAGELAITSTDTQY
>TRBV28|TRBJ2-2|-
ASSLMNSGELF
>TRBV6-6|TRBJ1-3|-
ASSFGTAGNTIY
>TRBV30|TRBJ2-3|-
AWASGTGLTDTQY
>TRBV6-1|TRBJ1-1|-
ASSLRGDNTEAF
>TRBV7-8|TRBJ2-7|once
ASSPTDYEQY
>TRBV5-1|-|once
ASSLQGSQDEQY
>TRBV6-1|TRBJ1-5|-
ASTPGGRGRQPQH